A selection of T cell receptor beta chains follows, all from one sample in a study of graft-versus-host responses after intestinal transplantation. Profiling relied on immunoSEQ multiplex PCR, and the TCRdb table lists in-frame clones only, not all of them. The top ten hold approximately 1.6% of the sample, which has some 22,000 clones, around 41% seen once. The sample here was alloreactive CD8+ T cells from a mixed lymphocyte reaction culture, taken before intestinal transplant. Source of these receptors: a human patient who received an intestinal transplant. The CDR3 runs from the conserved cysteine through the conserved F or W. Fields, in order: V gene, J gene, clone size, D gene, CDR3 protein, CDR3 DNA. D genes are given only for firm matches. Rows may omit the clone size; those that give it use once, few, many or a size class.

v_call: TRBV5-1; j_call: TRBJ1-3; clone_size: few; d_call: -; cdr3_aa: CASSAGLSGNTIYF; cdr3_nt: TGCGCCAGCAGCGCGGGTCTCTCTGGAAACACCATATATTTT
v_call: TRBV9; j_call: TRBJ2-1; clone_size: -; d_call: -; cdr3_aa: CASSSHSPTYYNEQFF; cdr3_nt: TGTGCCAGCAGCTCCCACAGCCCTACGTACTACAATGAGCAGTTCTTC
v_call: TRBV7-3; j_call: TRBJ2-7; clone_size: -; d_call: -; cdr3_aa: CASSLYGGNYEQYF; cdr3_nt: TGTGCCAGCAGCTTATACGGTGGGAACTACGAGCAGTACTTC
v_call: TRBV11-3; j_call: TRBJ2-4; clone_size: -; d_call: TRBD2; cdr3_aa: CASSPGSGGGVAKNIQYF; cdr3_nt: TGTGCCAGCAGCCCCGGTAGCGGGGGAGGAGTAGCCAAAAACATTCAGTACTTC
v_call: TRBV6-1; j_call: TRBJ2-7; clone_size: -; d_call: -; cdr3_aa: CASSEDPGSSYEQYF; cdr3_nt: TGTGCCAGCAGTGAAGATCCGGGGAGCTCCTACGAGCAGTACTTC
v_call: TRBV18; j_call: TRBJ2-3; clone_size: -; d_call: TRBD1; cdr3_aa: CASSLLQGAQDTQYF; cdr3_nt: TGTGCCAGCTCACTACTACAGGGGGCGCAGGATACGCAGTATTTT
v_call: TRBV7-6; j_call: TRBJ2-1; clone_size: -; d_call: TRBD2; cdr3_aa: CASSSGLAGGSEQFF; cdr3_nt: TGTGCCAGCAGCTCTGGACTAGCGGGAGGAAGTGAGCAGTTCTTC
v_call: TRBV6-6; j_call: TRBJ2-7; clone_size: few; d_call: -; cdr3_aa: CASSYTGTRPYEQYF; cdr3_nt: TGTGCCAGCAGTTACACCGGGACACGACCCTACGAGCAGTACTTC
v_call: TRBV15; j_call: TRBJ2-1; clone_size: -; d_call: TRBD1; cdr3_aa: CATNRDSSNNEQFF; cdr3_nt: TGTGCCACCAACAGGGACAGTTCTAACAATGAGCAGTTCTTC
v_call: TRBV2; j_call: TRBJ2-7; clone_size: -; d_call: TRBD1; cdr3_aa: CASTWDRSSYEQYF; cdr3_nt: TGTGCCAGCACTTGGGACAGAAGCTCCTACGAGCAGTACTTC
v_call: TRBV5-5; j_call: TRBJ2-3; clone_size: -; d_call: -; cdr3_aa: CASSPWGLSQYTQYF; cdr3_nt: TGTGCCAGCAGCCCTTGGGGGCTTAGTCAATATACGCAGTATTTT
v_call: TRBV2; j_call: TRBJ2-4; clone_size: -; d_call: -; cdr3_aa: CASRTDSALSSFQYF; cdr3_nt: TGTGCCAGCAGAACAGACTCGGCCCTCTCAAGCTTTCAGTACTTC
v_call: TRBV5-1; j_call: TRBJ1-2; clone_size: -; d_call: -; cdr3_aa: CASSFIVGEGPYGYTF; cdr3_nt: TGCGCCAGCAGCTTTATTGTCGGCGAGGGGCCCTATGGCTACACCTTC
v_call: TRBV2; j_call: TRBJ2-1; clone_size: -; d_call: TRBD1; cdr3_aa: CASREDRVPPNEQFF; cdr3_nt: TGTGCCAGCAGGGAGGACAGGGTTCCCCCCAATGAGCAGTTCTTC
v_call: TRBV2; j_call: TRBJ2-1; clone_size: -; d_call: -; cdr3_aa: CASSERSSYHNEQFF; cdr3_nt: TGTGCCAGCAGTGAGAGGTCAAGCTACCACAATGAGCAGTTCTTC
v_call: TRBV18; j_call: TRBJ1-1; clone_size: -; d_call: -; cdr3_aa: CASSLTVGSRNTEAFF; cdr3_nt: TGTGCCAGCTCACTCACCGTTGGCAGCCGGAACACTGAAGCTTTCTTT
v_call: TRBV5-1; j_call: TRBJ2-2; clone_size: -; d_call: -; cdr3_aa: CASSLFLLTGELFF; cdr3_nt: TGCGCCAGCAGCCTATTTTTATTAACCGGGGAGCTGTTTTTT
v_call: TRBV9; j_call: TRBJ2-7; clone_size: -; d_call: -; cdr3_aa: CASSVRAGPDEQYF; cdr3_nt: TGTGCCAGCAGCGTACGTGCAGGGCCGGACGAGCAGTACTTC
v_call: TRBV28; j_call: TRBJ2-2; clone_size: medium-sized; d_call: -; cdr3_aa: CASSFSNTGELFF; cdr3_nt: TGTGCCAGCAGTTTTTCGAACACCGGGGAGCTGTTTTTT
v_call: TRBV28; j_call: TRBJ2-1; clone_size: -; d_call: TRBD2; cdr3_aa: CASSPPLGLAGGAEQFF; cdr3_nt: TGTGCCAGCAGTCCCCCGCTTGGACTAGCGGGAGGAGCTGAGCAGTTCTTC
v_call: TRBV7-9; j_call: TRBJ2-3; clone_size: -; d_call: TRBD2; cdr3_aa: CASSVPGTSGRNTQYF; cdr3_nt: TGTGCCAGCAGCGTACCCGGGACTAGCGGGAGGAATACGCAGTATTTT
v_call: TRBV16; j_call: TRBJ2-5; clone_size: -; d_call: -; cdr3_aa: CASSHFDLWETQYF; cdr3_nt: TGTGCCAGCAGCCACTTTGACCTTTGGGAGACCCAGTACTTC
v_call: TRBV27; j_call: TRBJ2-7; clone_size: -; d_call: -; cdr3_aa: CASSPNTGTGYYEQYF; cdr3_nt: TGTGCCAGCAGTCCCAATACCGGGACGGGCTATTACGAGCAGTACTTC
v_call: TRBV28; j_call: TRBJ2-7; clone_size: -; d_call: TRBD2; cdr3_aa: CASKEVAGVAYEQYF; cdr3_nt: TGTGCCAGCAAGGAAGTGGCGGGAGTGGCCTACGAGCAGTACTTC
v_call: TRBV6-4; j_call: TRBJ1-2; clone_size: -; d_call: TRBD1; cdr3_aa: CASSDSPGGNGYTF; cdr3_nt: TGTGCCAGCAGTGACTCGCCAGGGGGTAATGGCTACACCTTC
v_call: TRBV4-3; j_call: TRBJ1-2; clone_size: once; d_call: -; cdr3_aa: CASSQDRGNYGYTF; cdr3_nt: TGCGCCAGCAGCCAAGATCGTGGTAACTATGGCTACACCTTC
v_call: TRBV6-5; j_call: TRBJ1-2; clone_size: few; d_call: -; cdr3_aa: CASMFGVPYGYTF; cdr3_nt: TGTGCCAGCATGTTCGGGGTTCCCTATGGCTACACCTTC
v_call: TRBV19; j_call: TRBJ2-1; clone_size: few; d_call: -; cdr3_aa: CASSIEVRGLYNEQFF; cdr3_nt: TGTGCCAGTAGTATAGAGGTCCGGGGGTTATACAATGAGCAGTTCTTC
v_call: TRBV27; j_call: TRBJ2-3; clone_size: -; d_call: TRBD2; cdr3_aa: CASSSTGTSGRAGTDTQYF; cdr3_nt: TGTGCCAGCAGTTCTACCGGGACTAGCGGGAGGGCCGGGACAGATACGCAGTATTTT
v_call: TRBV5-1; j_call: TRBJ1-4; clone_size: -; d_call: -; cdr3_aa: CASSNRLSTNEKLFF; cdr3_nt: TGCGCCAGCAGCAACAGGCTATCAACTAATGAAAAACTGTTTTTT
v_call: TRBV28; j_call: TRBJ1-1; clone_size: -; d_call: -; cdr3_aa: CASSSGIYTEAFF; cdr3_nt: TGTGCCAGCAGTTCAGGGATTTACACTGAAGCTTTCTTT
v_call: TRBV11-2; j_call: TRBJ2-7; clone_size: medium-sized; d_call: -; cdr3_aa: CASSFTDGSPYEQYF; cdr3_nt: TGTGCCAGCAGCTTTACCGACGGATCTCCGTACGAGCAGTACTTC
v_call: TRBV11-2; j_call: TRBJ2-1; clone_size: -; d_call: TRBD2; cdr3_aa: CASSLLPGGQFF; cdr3_nt: TGTGCCAGCAGCTTATTGCCGGGAGGTCAGTTCTTC
v_call: TRBV6-5; j_call: TRBJ1-3; clone_size: few; d_call: TRBD1; cdr3_aa: CASRGTAGNTIYF; cdr3_nt: TGTGCCAGCAGGGGGACAGCCGGAAACACCATATATTTT
v_call: TRBV28; j_call: TRBJ2-1; clone_size: -; d_call: TRBD2; cdr3_aa: CASSPASGTRNEQFF; cdr3_nt: TGTGCCAGCAGTCCAGCTAGCGGCACGAGAAATGAGCAGTTCTTC
v_call: TRBV6-7; j_call: TRBJ2-1; clone_size: -; d_call: TRBD1; cdr3_aa: CASNLWWDRVFNEQFF; cdr3_nt: TGTGCCAGCAATTTATGGTGGGACAGGGTCTTCAATGAGCAGTTCTTC
v_call: TRBV27; j_call: TRBJ2-1; clone_size: few; d_call: TRBD2; cdr3_aa: CASKVVAGAPGEQFF; cdr3_nt: TGTGCCAGCAAAGTTGTAGCGGGAGCCCCGGGGGAGCAGTTCTTC
v_call: TRBV5-6; j_call: TRBJ2-4; clone_size: -; d_call: TRBD2; cdr3_aa: CASSSWRLAGGGGAGDF; cdr3_nt: TGTGCCAGCAGCTCGTGGAGGCTAGCGGGAGGAGGGGGGGCGGGGGACTTC
v_call: TRBV10-3; j_call: TRBJ2-3; clone_size: few; d_call: TRBD1; cdr3_aa: CATRRGRQGAGTDTQYF; cdr3_nt: TGTGCCACCAGACGAGGACGGCAGGGGGCGGGCACAGATACGCAGTATTTT
v_call: TRBV19; j_call: TRBJ1-5; clone_size: few; d_call: TRBD1; cdr3_aa: CASSQVGTVNQPQHF; cdr3_nt: TGTGCCAGTAGCCAAGTAGGGACAGTGAATCAGCCCCAGCATTTT
v_call: TRBV5-1; j_call: TRBJ2-1; clone_size: few; d_call: -; cdr3_aa: CASSLGTATYNEQFF; cdr3_nt: TGCGCCAGCAGCTTGGGGACAGCGACCTACAATGAGCAGTTCTTC
v_call: TRBV5-4; j_call: TRBJ2-1; clone_size: few; d_call: -; cdr3_aa: CASSLWVDEQFF; cdr3_nt: TGTGCCAGCAGCTTATGGGTGGATGAGCAGTTCTTC
v_call: TRBV19; j_call: TRBJ1-1; clone_size: medium-sized; d_call: -; cdr3_aa: CASRTGPTNTEAFF; cdr3_nt: TGTGCCAGTAGGACCGGGCCTACGAACACTGAAGCTTTCTTT
v_call: TRBV6-5; j_call: TRBJ1-1; clone_size: few; d_call: -; cdr3_aa: CASSWAARTEAFF; cdr3_nt: TGTGCCAGCAGTTGGGCAGCCCGGACTGAAGCTTTCTTT
v_call: TRBV28; j_call: TRBJ2-4; clone_size: -; d_call: -; cdr3_aa: CASTSPTVAKNIQYF; cdr3_nt: TGTGCCAGCACCTCCCCGACGGTAGCCAAAAACATTCAGTACTTC
v_call: TRBV10-3; j_call: TRBJ2-1; clone_size: -; d_call: TRBD2; cdr3_aa: CAISHLAGEEGEQFF; cdr3_nt: TGTGCCATCAGCCACCTAGCGGGAGAGGAGGGGGAGCAGTTCTTC
v_call: TRBV6-5; j_call: TRBJ1-1; clone_size: -; d_call: TRBD1; cdr3_aa: CASRGQTNTEAFF; cdr3_nt: TGTGCCAGCAGGGGACAGACGAACACTGAAGCTTTCTTT
v_call: TRBV5-8; j_call: TRBJ2-1; clone_size: -; d_call: TRBD1; cdr3_aa: CASSPDRSNEQFF; cdr3_nt: TGTGCCAGCAGCCCGGACAGGAGCAATGAGCAGTTCTTC
v_call: TRBV4-1; j_call: TRBJ1-1; clone_size: few; d_call: -; cdr3_aa: CASSQDPLTVNTEAFF; cdr3_nt: TGCGCCAGCAGCCAAGATCCTTTGACGGTGAACACTGAAGCTTTCTTT
v_call: TRBV10-1; j_call: TRBJ2-7; clone_size: -; d_call: -; cdr3_aa: CASSEGTSALYEQYF; cdr3_nt: TGCGCCAGCAGTGAAGGCACTTCGGCCTTGTACGAGCAGTACTTC
v_call: TRBV4-1; j_call: TRBJ1-1; clone_size: -; d_call: -; cdr3_aa: CASSQVQGNTEAFF; cdr3_nt: TGCGCCAGCAGCCAAGTACAGGGAAACACTGAAGCTTTCTTT